This T cell receptor beta chain was documented in a study of blood T cell repertoires in COVID-19. Study-level background: Acute and convalescent COVID-19 specimens originated in the United States, Italy and Spain.

Germline CDR1 is SGHDT and CDR2 is YYEEEE. V gave up 6 bases and J gave up 2 bases, with 18 bases separating them. This CDR3 contains 15 residues. Per the study methods: Using reference gene primer amplification, nucleated cell counts were estimated. TCRdb's copy holds only in-frame clones and misses some; the assay was immunoSEQ multiplex PCR. The D gene and trimming were derived from the DNA, and the V and J assignments and clone size from that table. The sample shows fewer than 350,000 clones, approximately 88% of them seen only once. The sequencing input was peripheral blood. This chain joins TRBV5-6 and TRBJ2-7; a weak D match, TRBD2 (7 bases). The clonotype was recovered from a man aged 18 to 30 with active or convalescent COVID-19. The CDR3 region has the DNA TGTGCCAGCACCCCCCGCGCGGGGGCAACCTACGAGCAGTACTTC. This encodes CASTPRAGATYEQYF.